This entry features one T cell receptor beta chain sequence. Its recognized antigen is unknown. It has no much larger one-base neighbor in the sample; base qualities were not kept. The source of the sample is a study of cytomegalovirus exposure and HLA in healthy donors (dated by TCRdb to 2015 to 2018). About the investigation overall: According to an earlier analysis of 550 to 750 of the donors, roughly 180 million T cells yielded over 90 million unique TCR beta sequences and about 280 Gb of sequence data. In a later genetic analysis, genome-wide SNP genotypes for about 65% of the 666 donors were used, and that subset was treated as a discovery cohort. The study profiled the T cell repertoires of hundreds of subjects by immunosequencing and related them to cytomegalovirus serostatus. HLA typing covered class I and class II loci at four-digit resolution. All discovery cohort repertoires had been generated on a single sequencing platform. The study combined high-throughput TCR immunosequencing, statistical association of individual TCRs with disease status, and machine learning to predict cytomegalovirus infection status. In a later analysis, previously published TCR beta repertoires from about 670 donors were re-analyzed and high-resolution HLA genotyping was added so that TCR occurrence patterns could be studied. Around 320 gigabases of sequencing data and tens of millions of unique TCR sequences were included in an early release covering 550 to 650 HLA-typed donors. In addition to the first cohort of several hundred subjects, a separate validation cohort of 100 to 150 different subjects was used. The aim of the study was to test whether cataloging public T cell receptors could identify signatures of past pathogen exposure. The number of typed donors differed by locus: about 620-640 for A, B, C, DRB1 and DQB1; approximately 540 for DQA1; 606 for DPA1; and approximately 450 for DPB1. Because of strong linkage in the cohort, four or five DR-DQ haplotypes were treated as single units for association and clustering. Rather than using new phenotypic data, the later analysis identified candidate immune exposures from TCR beta sequences and from how often those sequences occurred across donors. On average, roughly 200,000 unique TCR beta nucleotide sequences were sequenced per donor among about 400 genotyped donors of the cohort, with around 19% of those sequences being non-productive. Donor age, sex, ethnicity and CMV serostatus were collected together with the repertoire data. The genetic ancestry cluster associated with self-reported Caucasian donors included about 81% of the roughly 410 genotyped donors. To decide whether each TCR beta V gene segment behaved as functional or pseudogenic, an earlier analysis of fewer than 750 of the donors relied on high-throughput TCR beta sequencing.

The library was built by means of the immunoSEQ multiplex PCR assay. A mixture of 60 forward primers for TCR Vbeta segments and 13 reverse primers for TCR Jbeta segments was used in the multiplex PCR. A multiplex PCR assay on genomic DNA amplified the CDR3 region of rearranged TCR beta genes. On the Illumina HiSeq System, the amplified TCR beta libraries were sequenced as 87-base-pair reads. Turning to the authors' computational methods: In a later analysis, roughly 80 million unique TCR beta chains were counted across the approximately 640 repertoires, and about 9.9 million of these chains were shared by at least two donors. Raw reads were error-corrected and collapsed into unique sequences with a nearest-neighbor algorithm that merged closely related sequences to remove PCR and sequencing errors. V, D and J gene segments were assigned by aligning CDR3 sequences to IMGT reference sequences. For a sequence to be retained, a match of at least six nucleotides was required to both a V gene segment and a J gene segment. Rearrangements were called productive when the CDR3 lacked stop codons and stayed in frame with V and J; all others were non-productive. CDR3 was defined according to IMGT convention as the region running from the second conserved V-encoded cysteine to the conserved J-encoded phenylalanine. The earlier analysis of about 590 of the donors excluded sequences that lacked an unambiguous match to a single V gene segment. In an earlier analysis of a few hundred of the donors, V segments were called functional above 56.7% productive rearrangements and were called segregating when the between-donor standard deviation exceeded 5%. A statistical classification framework was built for diagnosing cytomegalovirus status from the catalog of TCR beta chain sequences. V and J gene assignment, in a later analysis, came from comparing TCR nucleotide sequences with IMGT/GENE-DB human TR gene sequences. In a later analysis, CDR3 sequences and most-parsimonious VDJ recombination scenarios were assigned using the TCRdist pipeline. In a later analysis, every TCR beta chain was defined by the combination of its CDR3 amino acid sequence and its V-gene family, and reads without a unique V-gene family were dropped. In a later analysis, around 650 highly shared, low-generation-probability nucleotide sequences were removed to address suspected cross-contamination and a sequencing artifact. A later analysis calculated a clonal expansion index for each public chain from normalized within-repertoire ranks of inferred template counts. In a later analysis, generation probabilities were computed using a VDJ recombination model fitted to out-of-frame rearrangements, and the results were checked against IGoR. Hypergeometric tests were used in a later analysis to score TCR-TCR, TCR-HLA and TCR-CMV co-occurrence, with a repertoire-size bias correction applied to the TCR pairs. A later analysis estimated false discovery rates by permuting HLA or CMV assignments 20 times. A later analysis grouped co-occurring TCRs with DBSCAN, adding TCRdist sequence similarity when clustering within HLA-allele-positive subsets. Co-occurrence clustering excluded repertoires with fewer than 30,000 or more than 120,000 public chains, plus five with anomalous nucleotide sharing. TCRdb provides this immuneACCESS table in a form limited to in-frame rearrangements. Some clones are lacking; in checked studies, under half of them reflect an unresolved V gene, and why the rest are absent is not known. That table furnishes V, J and clone size, whereas the DNA furnished D and trimming. This sample has around 100,000 clones in its table, and 55% to 65% of those were observed once. Of the sample, approximately 3.9% falls within the top ten clones.

Results and caveats for the whole study, not just this receptor: Some IMGT-functional V segments, including TRBV6-2 and TRBV6-3, could not be told apart with the 87-base-pair reads, so those segments were excluded. In a later analysis, some 17,000 TCR beta sequences were associated with specific HLA alleles at a false discovery rate of 0.05. Because HLA typing was missing for some donors at each locus, association tests included only the typed subset. In an earlier analysis of around 600 of the donors, most TCR beta V segments appeared in productive rearrangements about 87% or about 30% of the time, broadly matching IMGT annotations. According to a later genetic analysis, donors in an Asian-associated ancestry cluster had fewer N-insertions in productive TCRs than the approximately 700-donor mean. The classifier was reported to diagnose cytomegalovirus status with high specificity and sensitivity in both the original and validation cohorts. According to a later analysis, parvovirus B19, influenza, CMV and Epstein-Barr virus appeared linked to several top co-occurrence clusters. Immune exposure information for the cohort was limited to CMV serostatus. Correlated functional status among segregating V segments might be attributable to linkage disequilibrium, but an unknown experimental factor could not be ruled out. A total of roughly 160 TCR beta chains were listed by the study as associated with cytomegalovirus. Strong co-occurrence of HLA alleles, especially DR and DQ, made assigning TCR associations to individual alleles difficult. In vitro tests confirmed that a few of the cytomegalovirus-associated TCR beta chains recognize cytomegalovirus antigens. This cohort had only TCR beta chains sequenced, and the lack of alpha or paired-chain data limited which features could be detected. A further reported finding was that TCR beta sequences accurately predicted the HLA-A and HLA-B alleles for most subjects in the first cohort. Most TCR sequences were seen in very few donors, while some public TCRs were found in many individuals. A later genetic analysis associated a missense DCLRE1C variant with V-gene and J-gene trimming of TCR beta chains, and an independent cohort replicated the association. A group of highly shared sequence variants was considered likely to be a technical artifact of the sequencing pipeline. Most CMV-associated TCR beta chains appeared to be HLA-restricted in a later analysis, and the HLA associations seemed to be driven largely by CMV exposure. Because counts were too low, roughly 16 rarely observed V segments, including chromosome 9 orphons, were left out of the earlier analysis of some 600 of the donors. A later analysis found that TCR association rates varied across HLA loci, with DRB1 alleles showing the most associated TCRs and HLA-C alleles the fewest. In a later analysis, HLA-associated TCR beta chains were found to be more clonally expanded and to have lower generation probabilities than equally common non-associated chains. Presence/absence analyses assumed roughly uniform sequencing depth across donors, an assumption that may not hold. The authors suggested that the approach could potentially be extended to other disease states and immunological phenotypes.

CDR1 and CDR2 (ENHRY, SYGVKD) derive from the germline V gene. V has 6 bases trimmed and J has 4 bases trimmed; junction bases matching no gene number 8. There are 14 amino acids in the CDR3, from cysteine to phenylalanine inclusive. This entry keeps only the CDR3 DNA: 42 bases, framed from base 1. In total, more than 500 healthy bone marrow donors made up the cohort. At the time of sampling, every cohort member was nominally healthy, though immune exposures that went unrecorded were likely present. The donor tested CMV seropositive and was one of the 289 seropositive cohort members. A peripheral blood sample was provided by each donor, and peripheral blood mononuclear cells were used for TCR beta sequencing. The Qiagen DNeasy Blood Extraction Kit was used to extract genomic DNA from the blood cell samples.

The sample was PBMCs. This TCR derives from a man in his thirties or forties in good health and CMV-seropositive. The rearranged segments are TRBV10-3 and TRBJ1-1, with 7 junctional bases fitting TRBD1. CDR3 reads: CAISQQGLGTEAFF. The DNA sequence is as follows: TGTGCCATCAGCCAACAGGGGTTAGGCACTGAAGCTTTCTTT.